A selection of T cell receptor beta chains follows, all from one sample in a study of blood T cell repertoires in COVID-19. The method was immunoSEQ multiplex PCR; TCRdb's version includes in-frame clones alone and lacks a portion of them. The sample records roughly 270,000 clones, roughly 85% being singletons. The sample was peripheral blood. Receptor source: a man aged 50 to 60 with active or convalescent COVID-19. Each CDR3 is given with its conserved first and last residue. A D gene is named only where the DNA matches it firmly.

v_call: TRBV30
j_call: TRBJ2-7
d_call: TRBD2
cdr3_aa: CAGARTSGRYEQYF

v_call: TRBV7-2
j_call: TRBJ2-7
d_call: TRBD2
cdr3_aa: CASSFCGSLAGGPGF

v_call: TRBV7-9
j_call: TRBJ2-7
d_call: TRBD1
cdr3_aa: CASSPGTADEQYF

v_call: TRBV7-2
j_call: TRBJ1-5
d_call: TRBD1
cdr3_aa: CASSLYRGSVRGNQPQHF

v_call: TRBV6-5
j_call: TRBJ2-2
d_call: TRBD1
cdr3_aa: CASSYGTGATGELFF

v_call: TRBV19
j_call: TRBJ2-1
d_call: TRBD2
cdr3_aa: CASSSRGSGEGHEQFF

v_call: TRBV5-4
j_call: TRBJ1-3
d_call: -
cdr3_aa: CASSLGGVLSGNTIYF

v_call: TRBV13
j_call: TRBJ2-7
d_call: -
cdr3_aa: CASSLKERVYSYEQYF

v_call: TRBV7-9
j_call: TRBJ2-3
d_call: -
cdr3_aa: CASAPGGPANTDTQYF

v_call: TRBV3-1/TRBV3-2
j_call: TRBJ2-7
d_call: TRBD2
cdr3_aa: CASSRGLAGGEQYF

v_call: TRBV11-1
j_call: TRBJ2-7
d_call: -
cdr3_aa: CASSLGDLSYEQYF

v_call: TRBV27
j_call: TRBJ1-5
d_call: -
cdr3_aa: CASSFNNQPQHF

v_call: TRBV9
j_call: TRBJ2-1
d_call: -
cdr3_aa: CASSFDLLSTNEQFF

v_call: TRBV5-1
j_call: TRBJ2-3
d_call: TRBD2
cdr3_aa: CASSLALLAGLSTDTQYF

v_call: TRBV7-3
j_call: TRBJ2-5
d_call: -
cdr3_aa: CASSPGGWETQYF

v_call: TRBV19
j_call: TRBJ1-2
d_call: TRBD1
cdr3_aa: CASSQRTGRQANYGYTF

v_call: TRBV28
j_call: TRBJ1-1
d_call: TRBD1
cdr3_aa: CASRSGGENTEAFF

v_call: TRBV15
j_call: TRBJ2-1
d_call: TRBD2
cdr3_aa: CATSRARAGGVYNEQFF

v_call: TRBV18
j_call: TRBJ2-3
d_call: -
cdr3_aa: CASSPDRRRGLTDTQYF

v_call: TRBV27
j_call: TRBJ1-1
d_call: -
cdr3_aa: CASSRGGGNTEAFF

v_call: TRBV18
j_call: TRBJ2-1
d_call: TRBD2
cdr3_aa: CASSPTSGRSLNEQFF